The 28 T cell receptor beta chains reported below all come from one sample, sequenced in a study of cytomegalovirus exposure and HLA in healthy donors. The PCR made use of 60 Vbeta and 13 Jbeta primers. The assay was immunoSEQ multiplex PCR, and TCRdb's table has in-frame clones only and misses some. Here the sample spans under 200,000 clones, 79% being singletons. Sequencing was carried out using PBMCs. Receptors originate from a woman aged 45-65 years in good health and CMV-seronegative.

V is TRBV12-5 and J is TRBJ1-1; possibly TRBD1 for D (6 bases). The CDR3 loop spans 13 amino acids. Germline assignment: CDR1 LGHNT and CDR2 FRNRAP. V shed 2 bases and J shed 6 bases, with 10 bases lying between them. The CDR3 nucleotides are TGTGCTAGTGGTTTGACTGGACAGTCTGAAGCTTTCTTT. Protein: CASGLTGQSEAFF. Drawing the rest from reference TRBV12-5 and TRBJ1-1, the complete variable domain is DARVTQTPRHKVTEMGQEVTMRCQPILGHNTVFWYRQTMMQGLELLAYFRNRAPLDDSGMPKDRFSAEMPDATLATLKIQPSEPRDSAVYFCASGLTGQSEAFFGQGTRLTVV.

The chain combines TRBV9 with TRBJ1-5, with D possibly TRBD1 on 6 matching bases. This CDR3 region has 14 residues. CDR1 is SGDLS and CDR2 is YYNGEE in the germline V gene. Trimming removed 4 bases from V and 5 bases from J, with 13 bases in between. Here the CDR3 reads CASSIQGGDQPQHF. The CDR3 nucleotides read TGTGCCAGCAGCATCCAAGGGGGGGATCAGCCCCAGCATTTT.

This clone was observed a handful of times. This chain joins TRBV5-1 and TRBJ1-2, with 7 bases lining up with TRBD1. This CDR3 region has 12 residues. Germline CDR1 and CDR2: SGHRS and YFSETQ. Losses at the gene ends were 4 bases for V and 5 bases for J; bases not matched to a gene: 2. This chain's CDR3 is CASSIQGYGYTF. In nucleotides, the CDR3 is TGCGCCAGCAGCATACAGGGGTATGGCTACACCTTC.

V usage is TRBV4-1 and J usage is TRBJ2-3, with 8 bases fitting TRBD2. V shed 3 bases and J 0 bases; nucleotides not matched to a gene: 2. The CDR3 is made up of 15 amino acids. Germline V gene sequence: CDR1 MGHRA, CDR2 YSYEKL. This CDR3 reads CASSQLAGSTDTQYF. The DNA for the CDR3 is TGCGCCAGCAGCCAGTTAGCGGGAAGCACAGATACGCAGTATTTT.

The chain recombines TRBV18 with TRBJ2-3, with 7 bases identical to TRBD2. Trimming removed 6 bases from V and 5 bases from J; junction bases left unmatched: 14. Germline assignment: CDR1 KGHSH and CDR2 LQKENI. The CDR3 sequence is 16 residues long. The CDR3 DNA is TGTGCCAGCTCTCCCTCTAGCGGTTCGGCGGGAGATACGCAGTATTTT. Protein sequence: CASSPSSGSAGDTQYF.

With regard to this clone: The junction shows a germline mismatch at one end, possibly a read error. Other DNA sequences from this sample encode an identical CDR3 as well. This chain connects TRBV18 to TRBJ1-3, with D perhaps matching TRBD1 (6 bases). CDR1 is KGHSH and CDR2 is LQKENI in the germline V gene. The CDR3 spans 16 residues. The CDR3 nucleotides are TGCGCCAGCTCACCTTGGACAGCGAGCTCTGGAAACACCATATATTTT. Amino acids: CASSPWTASSGNTIYF.

This chain uses TRBV13 with TRBJ2-1, with TRBD2 as a possible D gene (5 bases). This CDR3 spans 13 amino acids. V shed 0 bases and J shed 7 bases, with 7 bases lying between them. Germline V gene data show CDR1 as PRHDT and CDR2 as FYEKMQ (reference sequence). CDR3 sequence (DNA): TGTGCCAGCAGCTTAGGGTCGGGAAATGAGCAGTTCTTC. It translates to CASSLGSGNEQFF. The full variable domain, rest sourced from reference TRBV13 and TRBJ2-1, is AAGVIQSPRHLIKEKRETATLKCYPIPRHDTVYWYQQGPGQDPQFLISFYEKMQSDKGSIPDRFSAQQFSDYHSELNMSSLELGDSALYFCASSLGSGNEQFFGPGTRLTVL.

This clone was observed a handful of times. This chain joins TRBV5-4 and TRBJ1-1; D ambiguous. This CDR3 contains 14 residues. CDR1 is SGHNT and CDR2 is YYREEE in the germline V gene (reference sequence). Trimming took off 4 bases at V and 0 bases at J, with 10 bases between the two ends. The CDR3 DNA reads as TGTGCCAGCAGCCCTGCGGCAGTGAACACTGAAGCTTTCTTT. Protein product: CASSPAAVNTEAFF.

The V call is TRBV2, the J call TRBJ2-7, with a tentative D call TRBD1 (6 bases). Germline V gene sequence: CDR1 SNHLY, CDR2 FYNNEI. This CDR3 region has 14 residues. Trimming removed 3 bases from V and 0 bases from J, with 9 bases in between. The CDR3 reads CASSERGFSYEQYF. DNA for the CDR3: TGTGCCAGCAGTGAGAGGGGGTTCTCCTACGAGCAGTACTTC.

This clone was picked up one time. The chain couples TRBV18 to TRBJ1-1; perhaps TRBD1 as D (6 bases). Germline-derived CDR1 and CDR2 are KGHSH and LQKENI. Trimming pared 3 bases from V and 4 bases from J, leaving 9 bases between. The CDR3 contains 13 residues. As DNA, the CDR3 is TGTGCCAGCTCACCTGGACAGTCCACTGAAGCTTTCTTT. Its translation: CASSPGQSTEAFF.

The CDR3 region is CASSQRREIGGGLEQYF. CDR3 nucleotides: TGTGCCAGCAGCCAACGGCGGGAGATCGGCGGGGGGCTCGAGCAGTACTTC. The rearrangement links TRBV14 to TRBJ2-5, with 8 positions matching TRBD2. The J call could be wrong; TRBJ2-7 is a better fit for the DNA end. This CDR3 comprises 17 residues. CDR1 is SGHDN, CDR2 FVKESK, per germline.

V gene TRBV11-2 combines with J gene TRBJ2-7; possible D gene TRBD2, 6 bases. The V end lost 5 bases, the J end lost 2 bases, and 13 bases lay between the germline ends. This CDR3 comprises 14 residues. The germline gives CDR1 SGHAT, CDR2 FQNNGV. CDR3 sequence reads: CASSRAGGAYEQYF. CDR3 nucleotide sequence: TGTGCCAGCAGCCGGGCAGGAGGGGCCTACGAGCAGTACTTC.

Note on this clone: The sample carries other DNA sequences with the same CDR3. The chain's CDR3 is CASSPTQGSHSPLHF. The CDR3 coding sequence is TGTGCCAGCAGTCCAACCCAGGGGAGCCATTCACCCCTCCACTTT. The gene calls are TRBV2 and TRBJ1-6; D perhaps matches TRBD1 (6 bases). Trimming stripped 5 bases from V and 8 bases from J, with 16 bases between. The germline CDR1 and CDR2 sequences are SNHLY and FYNNEI. The CDR3 contains 15 residues.

The gene calls are TRBV5-8 and TRBJ1-3; D gene ambiguous. The length of the CDR3 is 14 residues. Per germline, CDR1 SGHTS and CDR2 YDEGEE. With 2 bases removed from V and 0 bases from J, the gap between germline ends came to 6 bases. Written as DNA, the CDR3 is TGTGCCAGCAGCTTATCTTACTCTGGAAACACCATATATTTT. The encoded protein is CASSLSYSGNTIYF.

The chain has TRBV5-6 and TRBJ2-2; 8 nucleotides line up with TRBD1. Germline V lookup: CDR1 SGHDT, CDR2 YYEEEE. With 3 bases clipped from V and 0 bases from J, the junction kept 7 bases outside the gene matches. This CDR3 comprises 17 residues. For the CDR3, the DNA is TGTGCCAGCAGCTCAGGGGGCCCGTTCGCGAACACCGGGGAGCTGTTTTTT. Translating it yields CASSSGGPFANTGELFF.

V gene TRBV6-5 combines with J gene TRBJ2-1; 7 bases are shared with TRBD2. Germline lookup yields CDR1 MNHEY and CDR2 SVGAGI. With 8 bases clipped from V and 4 bases from J, the junction kept 2 bases outside the gene matches. This CDR3 contains 12 residues. The CDR3 sequence: CASGGEYNEQFF. In nucleotides, the CDR3 is TGTGCCAGCGGGGGGGAATACAATGAGCAGTTCTTC.

This clone occurred a few times. The chain links TRBV7-6 to TRBJ2-1; 9 bases are a match to TRBD2. CDR3 length: 16 residues. The J segment lost 0 bases and the V segment lost 5 bases, leaving 5 bases of the junction unmatched. From germline, CDR1 is SGHVS and CDR2 FNYEAQ. The CDR3: CASSKTSGSSYNEQFF. CDR3 DNA: TGTGCCAGCAGCAAGACTAGCGGCAGCTCCTACAATGAGCAGTTCTTC.

The chain employs TRBV27 and TRBJ1-4, with 7 bases matching TRBD1. Germline CDR1 is MNHEY and CDR2 is SMNVEV (reference sequence). J gave up 7 bases and V 6 bases, and 8 bases lay outside the gene matches. The CDR3 has 14 amino acids. The CDR3 here is CASRIRQGGEKLFF. CDR3 coding DNA: TGTGCCAGCAGGATACGACAGGGTGGTGAAAAACTGTTTTTT.

This clone was seen only once. The chain combines TRBV7-2 with TRBJ1-5, with D maybe TRBD1 (6 bases). CDR1 SGHTA and CDR2 FQGNSA come from the germline V gene. V lost 1 base and J 2 bases, leaving 12 bases between the germline ends. CDR3 length: 16 amino acids. CDR3 loop: CASSLVSRQGNQPQHF. The CDR3 nucleotides read TGTGCCAGCAGCTTAGTCTCGAGACAGGGCAATCAGCCCCAGCATTTT.

The V gene is TRBV6-1, the J gene TRBJ1-3, with 8 positions matching TRBD1. CDR3 length: 17 amino acids. Losses at the gene ends were 2 bases for V and 6 bases for J; bases not matched to a gene: 12. Looked up from germline, CDR1 is MNHNS and CDR2 is SASEGT. The CDR3 bases are TGTGCCAGCAGTGAACTAGAAAGCAGGGGGCTGCTAAACACCATATATTTT. It encodes CASSELESRGLLNTIYF.

The rearrangement uses TRBV14 and TRBJ1-2; D is unclear. The CDR3 sequence is 15 residues long. Per germline, CDR1 SGHDN and CDR2 FVKESK. The V gene lost 0 bases and the J gene lost 4 bases, with 12 bases spanning the gap. CDR3: CASSQDRYMSYGYTF. The CDR3, as DNA: TGTGCCAGCAGCCAAGACCGGTATATGTCCTATGGCTACACCTTC.

V and J are TRBV28 and TRBJ2-3; the match to TRBD2 covers 8 bases. V lost 7 bases and J lost 1; bases outside the gene matches: 16. Germline V lookup: CDR1 MDHEN, CDR2 SYDVKM. CDR3 length: 18 residues. DNA of the CDR3: TGTGCCAGCAAGTTAGCGGGAAAGGTTGGTTCGGGCACAGATACGCAGTATTTT. Translation gives CASKLAGKVGSGTDTQYF. The full variable domain, in which reference TRBV28 and TRBJ2-3 provide the parts outside the CDR3, is DVKVTQSSRYLVKRTGEKVFLECVQDMDHENMFWYRQDPGLGLRLIYFSYDVKMKEKGDIPEGYSVSREKKERFSLILESASTNQTSMYLCASKLAGKVGSGTDTQYFGPGTRLTVL.

This clone was found a few times. This chain links TRBV25-1 with TRBJ1-5, with TRBD1 matching over 7 bases. CDR3 length: 14 amino acids. Germline loops: CDR1 MGHDK, CDR2 SYGVNS. The trim removed 4 bases at V and 6 bases at J, leaving 6 bases unmatched. The CDR3 region is CASSVDRDSQPQHF. CDR3 coding DNA: TGTGCCAGCAGTGTCGACAGGGATAGTCAGCCCCAGCATTTT.

The chain employs TRBV19 and TRBJ1-5; 7 nucleotides match TRBD1. With 6 bases clipped from V and 4 bases from J, the junction kept 9 bases outside the gene matches. CDR1 is LNHDA, CDR2 SQIVND, per germline (reference sequence). The CDR3 extends over 15 amino acids. Here the CDR3 DNA reads TGTGCCAGTAGAAATACAGGGGCGGGTAATCAGCCCCAGCATTTT. Translation gives CASRNTGAGNQPQHF. The full variable domain, with the rest looked up from reference TRBV19 and TRBJ1-5, is DGGITQSPKYLFRKEGQNVTLSCEQNLNHDAMYWYRQDPGQGLRLIYYSQIVNDFQKGDIAEGYSVSREKKESFPLTVTSAQKNPTAFYLCASRNTGAGNQPQHFGDGTRLSIL.

This chain uses TRBV27 with TRBJ2-3, with D tentatively TRBD2 (6 bases). Trimming took off 0 bases at V and 3 bases at J, with 13 bases between the two ends. The germline CDR1 and CDR2 sequences are MNHEY and SMNVEV (reference sequence). The CDR3 has 16 residues. The CDR3 DNA is TGTGCCAGCAGTTTATCGGGACTGGGGAATACAGATACGCAGTATTTT. This gives the protein CASSLSGLGNTDTQYF.

The rearrangement links TRBV7-2 to TRBJ1-5; possibly TRBD1 for D (5 bases). The V gene's germline CDR1 is SGHTA and CDR2 FQGNSA. Trimming shortened V by 5 bases and J by 1 base, and 6 bases separated the two germline ends. CDR3 length equals 13 residues. DNA of the CDR3: TGTGCCAGCAGCCGGGGGAGCAATCAGCCCCAGCATTTT. Protein: CASSRGSNQPQHF. Supplemented by reference TRBV7-2 and TRBJ1-5, the full variable domain reads GAGVSQSPSNKVTEKGKDVELRCDPISGHTALYWYRQSLGQGLEFLIYFQGNSAPDKSGLPSDRFSAERTGGSVSTLTIQRTQQEDSAVYLCASSRGSNQPQHFGDGTRLSIL.

The V and J genes are TRBV11-2 and TRBJ2-7; 9 bases are shared with TRBD1. V lost 8 bases and J lost 2; bases outside the gene matches: 7. This CDR3 comprises 14 residues. Germline CDR1 reads SGHAT; CDR2 reads FQNNGV. CDR3 sequence: CASGKDRGAYEQYF. For the CDR3, the DNA is TGTGCCAGCGGAAAGGACAGGGGTGCCTACGAGCAGTACTTC.

This clone has a handful of counts. The CDR3 spells CASSLVASTGEQYF. The CDR3 nucleotides are TGTGCCAGCAGCTTAGTCGCCTCCACGGGGGAGCAGTACTTC. V and J are TRBV7-2 and TRBJ2-7; a possible D gene is TRBD2 (5 bases). Germline V gene data show CDR1 as SGHTA and CDR2 as FQGNSA. The germline V and J ends were trimmed by 1 base and 7 bases, with 14 bases remaining between them. The CDR3 has 14 amino acids.